Listed here are 12 T cell receptor beta chains from one sample, sequenced in a study of beta chain features in type 1 diabetes. Study results and caveats: For Type 1 diabetes patients, all four CD4+ subsets carried TCRB CDR3s that were moderately but significantly shorter.

Sequencing targeted expressed TCRB transcripts, as all isolated RNA had been reverse transcribed. Data came from immunoSEQ multiplex PCR; TCRdb stores just in-frame clones and leaves some out. The sample includes about 53,000 clones, under 75% of them seen just once. Their target antigens are unknown. Sequenced: stem cell memory CD4+ T cells from blood. The source is a woman in her 30s with type 1 diabetes.

The rearrangement links TRBV5-1 to TRBJ2-5; TRBD2 is a possible D gene (6 bases). Germline V CDR1 and CDR2: SGHRS, YFSETQ. The CDR3 extends over 13 amino acids. With 4 bases removed from V and 1 base from J, the gap between germline ends came to 8 bases. The CDR3, as DNA: TGCGCCAGCAGCCGGGGGTTCCAAGAGACCCAGTACTTC. Its protein product is CASSRGFQETQYF. Using reference TRBV5-1 and TRBJ2-5 for the parts outside the CDR3, the full variable domain is KAGVTQTPRYLIKTRGQQVTLSCSPISGHRSVSWYQQTPGQGLQFLFEYFSETQRNKGNFPGRFSGRQFSNSRSEMNVSTLELGDSALYLCASSRGFQETQYFGPGTRLLVL.

The V call is TRBV27, the J call TRBJ2-4, with TRBD2 identical over 13 bases. The V and J ends lost 5 bases and 10 bases, in that order; junction bases with no gene match: 23. The V gene's germline CDR1 is MNHEY and CDR2 SMNVEV (reference sequence). The CDR3 sequence is 20 residues long. The CDR3 loop is CASSAAGRLAGGPVAEIQYF. In DNA form, the CDR3 reads TGTGCCAGCAGTGCGGCGGGAAGACTAGCGGGAGGTCCTGTGGCGGAAATTCAGTACTTC.

In DNA, the CDR3 is TGTGTGACCGGGACAGGGAGTGAGACCCAGTACTTC. Protein product: CVTGTGSETQYF. The gene calls are TRBV28 and TRBJ2-5, with 9 positions matching TRBD1. CDR3 length: 12 residues. Germline-derived CDR1 and CDR2 are MDHEN and SYDVKM. The whole variable domain, filled in from reference TRBV28 and TRBJ2-5, reads DVKVTQSSRYLVKRTGEKVFLECVQDMDHENMFWYRQDPGLGLRLIYFSYDVKMKEKGDIPEGYSVSREKKERFSLILESASTNQTSMYLCVTGTGSETQYFGPGTRLLVL.

The sample holds one count of this clone. This chain uses TRBV29-1 with TRBJ2-5, with TRBD1 matching 9 bases. The J call may not be correct, given that the DNA end is closer to TRBJ2-7. This CDR3 region has 13 residues. CDR1 SQVTM and CDR2 ANQGSEA come from the germline V gene. The CDR3 protein is CSVEQGAMDEQYF. As DNA, the CDR3 is TGCAGCGTGGAACAGGGGGCTATGGACGAGCAGTACTTC.

The chain combines TRBV7-2 with TRBJ2-5, with 13 bases aligning to TRBD2. V trimming: 5 bases; J trimming: 4 bases; junction bases outside the gene matches: 7. CDR3 length equals 16 residues. Per germline, CDR1 SGHTA and CDR2 FQGNSA. The CDR3 spells CASSGGLAGVRETQYF. The CDR3 bases are TGTGCCAGCAGCGGTGGACTAGCGGGAGTCCGAGAGACCCAGTACTTC.

The chain is built from TRBV29-1 and TRBJ2-1; TRBD2 aligns across 8 bases. The CDR3 loop spans 17 amino acids. Trimming cost V 1 base and J 5 bases; bases outside gene matches: 13. Germline values: CDR1 SQVTM, CDR2 ANQGSEA. CDR3 nucleotides: TGCAGCGTTGAAGGGCTAGCGGGCGGTCCTTTTGACAATGAGCAGTTCTTC. It specifies CSVEGLAGGPFDNEQFF.

The chain recombines TRBV18 with TRBJ1-2; D gene uncertain. Germline V CDR1 and CDR2: KGHSH, LQKENI. The CDR3 sequence is 12 residues long. V was shortened by 3 bases and J by 7 bases, with 9 bases between the two germline ends. The CDR3 reads CASSPQRGGYTF. The CDR3 region has the DNA TGTGCCAGCTCACCCCAACGGGGTGGCTACACCTTC.

This clone has a handful of counts. The chain employs TRBV10-3 and TRBJ1-2; 7 nucleotides align to TRBD1. This CDR3 is 13 amino acids long. The junction had 5 bases not matched to a gene; V was cut back by 2 bases and J by 8 bases. The germline CDR1 and CDR2 sequences are ENHRY and SYGVKD. CDR3 coding DNA: TGTGCCATCAGTGAGGGGACAGAACGAGGCTACACCTTC. It encodes CAISEGTERGYTF.

The chain employs TRBV5-1 and TRBJ2-7, with TRBD1 matching 8 bases. The J segment lost 1 base and the V segment lost 0 bases, leaving 6 bases of the junction unmatched. The CDR3 is made up of 16 amino acids. CDR1 SGHRS and CDR2 YFSETQ come from the germline V gene. The DNA for the CDR3 is TGCGCCAGCAGCTTGGCCGCGACAGGGGAATCCTACGAGCAGTACTTC. It specifies CASSLAATGESYEQYF.

V is TRBV2 and J is TRBJ2-1; 11 bases match TRBD2. V lost 2 bases and J lost 8; bases outside the gene matches: 8. The germline gives CDR1 SNHLY, CDR2 FYNNEI. The CDR3 has 16 amino acids. The CDR3: CASSEMTSGMWDEQFF. CDR3 nucleotide sequence: TGTGCCAGCAGTGAAATGACTAGCGGGATGTGGGATGAGCAGTTCTTC.

CDR3: CASSASQLRDTGELFF. CDR3 DNA sequence: TGCGCCAGCAGCGCCTCCCAACTACGGGACACCGGGGAGCTGTTTTTT. V and J are TRBV5-1 and TRBJ2-2; D is uncertain. Germline assignment: CDR1 SGHRS and CDR2 YFSETQ. CDR3 length equals 16 residues. The V and J ends lost 4 bases and 3 bases respectively, with 16 bases between them.

This clone was picked up a small number of times. The chain has TRBV6-6 and TRBJ1-2; D is perhaps TRBD1 (5 bases). CDR3 length: 14 residues. Trimming left V 5 bases short and J 3 bases short, with 13 bases between. Germline CDR1 is MNHNY and CDR2 is SVGAGI (reference sequence). The CDR3 DNA reads as TGTGCCAGCAGTCCCGGACATAGACACTATGGCTACACCTTC. Translated, it gives CASSPGHRHYGYTF.